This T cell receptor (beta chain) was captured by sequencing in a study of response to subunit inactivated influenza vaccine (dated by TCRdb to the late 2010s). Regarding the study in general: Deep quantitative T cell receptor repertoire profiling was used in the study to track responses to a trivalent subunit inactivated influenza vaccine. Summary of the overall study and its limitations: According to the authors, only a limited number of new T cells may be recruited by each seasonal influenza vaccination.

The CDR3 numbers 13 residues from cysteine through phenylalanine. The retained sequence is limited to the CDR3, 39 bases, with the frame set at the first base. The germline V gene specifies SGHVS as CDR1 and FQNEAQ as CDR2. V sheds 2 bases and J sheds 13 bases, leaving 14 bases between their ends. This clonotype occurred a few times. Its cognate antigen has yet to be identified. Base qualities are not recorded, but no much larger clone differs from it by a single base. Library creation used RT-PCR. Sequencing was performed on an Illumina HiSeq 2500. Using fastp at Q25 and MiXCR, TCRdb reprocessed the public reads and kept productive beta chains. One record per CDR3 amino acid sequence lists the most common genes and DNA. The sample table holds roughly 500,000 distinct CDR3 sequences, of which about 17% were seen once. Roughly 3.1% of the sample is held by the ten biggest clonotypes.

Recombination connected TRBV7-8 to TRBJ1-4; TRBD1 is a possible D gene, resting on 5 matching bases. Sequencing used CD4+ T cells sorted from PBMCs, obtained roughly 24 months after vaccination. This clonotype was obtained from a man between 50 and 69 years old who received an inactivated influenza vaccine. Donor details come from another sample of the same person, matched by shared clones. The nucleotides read TGTGCCAGCAGCTTAAGTACAGGAAGAGGACTGTTTTTT. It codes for CASSLSTGRGLFF.